The 22 T cell receptor beta chains presented below share a single source sample, sequenced in a study of T cells after posttransplantation cyclophosphamide. TCRdb's table, derived via immunoSEQ multiplex PCR, lists solely in-frame clones and lacks some. Of roughly 30,000 clones listed, around 90% were seen once; the top ten hold 14% to 15%. The sample comprised PBMCs. All receptors derive from a middle-aged woman with a blood cancer, CMV-positive, and with a related stem cell donor.

The chain combines TRBV7-9 with TRBJ1-1; D is ambiguous. V lost 3 bases and J 11 bases, leaving 22 bases between the germline ends. Germline V CDR1 and CDR2: SEHNR, FQNEAQ (reference sequence). CDR3 length: 15 residues. The CDR3 nucleotides are TGTGCCAGCAGCTTTCACCCCCGGTCGGAGGGCGGGGCTTTCTTT. Translating it yields CASSFHPRSEGGAFF.

The chain employs TRBV29-1 and TRBJ1-1; 9 bases align to TRBD1. The CDR3 runs to 9 residues. CDR1 and CDR2 from the germline V gene are SQVTM and ANQGSEA. J lost 11 bases, V lost 7 bases, and 2 bases had no gene match. CDR3 sequence reads: CSAGTGAFF. DNA of the CDR3: TGCAGCGCCGGGACAGGGGCTTTCTTT.

This chain connects TRBV11-2 to TRBJ1-3; perhaps TRBD1 as D (6 bases). The CDR3 spans 15 residues. Trimming took off 6 bases at V and 5 bases at J, with 17 bases between the two ends. The germline CDR1 and CDR2 sequences are SGHAT and FQNNGV. CDR3 DNA sequence: TGTGCCAGCAGACAACCAGGGGTCCGGAGAAACACCATATATTTT. It yields the protein CASRQPGVRRNTIYF.

The rearrangement uses TRBV5-6 and TRBJ2-2, with D possibly being TRBD1 (6 bases). The germline gives CDR1 SGHDT, CDR2 YYEEEE. Trimming removed 0 bases at V and 5 bases at J, with 8 bases between. The CDR3 runs to 14 residues. CDR3 in amino acids: CASSLGTETGELFF. The CDR3 DNA is TGTGCCAGCAGCTTGGGGACAGAGACCGGGGAGCTGTTTTTT.

The chain combines TRBV13 with TRBJ2-7; 9 positions agree with TRBD2. Unmatched junction bases numbered 5, after V lost 3 bases and J lost 5 bases. Germline loops: CDR1 PRHDT, CDR2 FYEKMQ (reference sequence). The CDR3 runs 14 residues. The chain's CDR3 is CASSLVGGGDEQYF. The CDR3 DNA reads TGTGCCAGCAGCTTGGTGGGCGGGGGGGACGAGCAGTACTTC.

The J gene is TRBJ2-3, the V gene TRBV29-1; D not certain. Per the germline V gene, CDR1 is SQVTM and CDR2 is ANQGSEA. The V end was cut by 4 bases, the J end by 2 bases, with 10 bases between. CDR3 length: 13 amino acids. CDR3 amino acids: CSVVPGLTDTQYF. As DNA, the CDR3 is TGCAGCGTTGTCCCAGGTCTCACAGATACGCAGTATTTT.

The J gene is TRBJ2-1, the V gene TRBV27; 8 nucleotides align to TRBD2. J gave up 7 bases and V 7 bases, and 15 bases lay outside the gene matches. Germline V gene sequence: CDR1 MNHEY, CDR2 SMNVEV (reference sequence). The CDR3 has 16 residues. The CDR3 here is CASKELGAGAQNEQFF. The CDR3 DNA is TGTGCCAGCAAAGAACTTGGAGCGGGGGCGCAGAATGAGCAGTTCTTC.

The chain employs TRBV5-4 and TRBJ2-5, with 9 bases aligning to TRBD2. The CDR3 is made up of 14 amino acids. Germline V gives CDR1 SGHNT, CDR2 YYREEE (reference sequence). V was clipped by 5 bases and J by 2 bases; unmatched bases: 4. The CDR3 DNA is TGTGCCAGCAGACCCCTAGCGGGGCAAGAGACCCAGTACTTC. Its translation is CASRPLAGQETQYF.

The chain combines TRBV28 with TRBJ2-5; D unclear. Per germline, CDR1 MDHEN and CDR2 SYDVKM. The CDR3 is 13 residues long. Deletions cut 1 base from V and 2 bases from J, with 5 bases between. The CDR3: CASSLYLQETQYF. Here the CDR3 DNA reads TGTGCCAGCAGTTTATACTTACAAGAGACCCAGTACTTC.

The CDR3 spells CASSLHYNSPLHF. CDR3 in DNA: TGTGCCAGCAGCTTGCACTATAATTCACCCCTCCACTTT. This chain uses TRBV5-5 with TRBJ1-6; D ambiguous. This CDR3 region has 13 residues. Deletions cut 1 base from V and 3 bases from J, with 2 bases between. CDR1 SGHKS and CDR2 YYEKEE come from the germline V gene (reference sequence).

This clone was seen a few times. The rearrangement uses TRBV6-6 and TRBJ1-3; a possible D gene is TRBD1 (5 bases). Germline CDR1 is MNHNY and CDR2 is SVGAGI (reference sequence). Trimming took 2 bases from V and 6 from J, leaving 11 bases between them. This CDR3 is 14 amino acids long. This CDR3 is CASSYRGGENTIYF. CDR3 DNA sequence: TGTGCCAGCAGTTACCGGGGGGGAGAAAACACCATATATTTT.

This rearrangement joins TRBV19 to TRBJ1-1; D unresolved. The V end was cut by 3 bases, the J end by 6 bases, with 5 bases between. Germline-derived CDR1 and CDR2 are LNHDA and SQIVND (reference sequence). CDR3 size: 11 residues. CDR3 in DNA: TGTGCCAGTAGTATCGGTGCTGAAGCTTTCTTT. Translating gives CASSIGAEAFF.

This chain uses TRBV28 with TRBJ2-3; D gene ambiguous. The V end lost 3 bases, the J end lost 4 bases, and 11 bases lay between the germline ends. Germline CDR1 and CDR2: MDHEN and SYDVKM. CDR3 length equals 14 residues. Here the CDR3 reads CASSLGTRADTQYF. In DNA form, the CDR3 reads TGTGCCAGCAGTTTGGGCACCCGCGCAGATACGCAGTATTTT.

CDR3 sequence reads: CASSLSGGAYNEQFF. In DNA form, the CDR3 reads TGTGCCAGCAGCTTAAGCGGGGGGGCCTACAATGAGCAGTTCTTC. This chain joins TRBV7-3 and TRBJ2-1; 9 bases match TRBD2. The V segment lost 1 base and the J segment 2 bases; nucleotides outside the gene matches: 0. Germline V lookup: CDR1 SGHTA, CDR2 FQGTGA. CDR3 length: 15 amino acids.

J is TRBJ2-3 and V is TRBV5-6; D remains ambiguous. The germline gives CDR1 SGHDT, CDR2 YYEEEE. The CDR3 sequence is 15 residues long. The V gene lost 0 bases and the J gene lost 2 bases, with 10 bases spanning the gap. The CDR3 DNA sequence: TGTGCCAGCAGCTTGGGCTTGGTAGACACAGATACGCAGTATTTT. Protein: CASSLGLVDTDTQYF.

The chain uses TRBV4-2 and TRBJ2-7, with 12 bases that match TRBD2. Germline CDR1 reads LGHNA; CDR2 reads YNFKEQ. The CDR3 is 14 amino acids. Germline trimming cut 4 bases from V and 7 bases from J; bases unmatched to any gene: 5. CDR3: CASSPLAGGQEQYF. CDR3 coding DNA: TGTGCCAGCAGCCCTCTAGCGGGGGGGCAGGAGCAGTACTTC.

This clone is a singleton in its sample. The V call is TRBV19, the J call TRBJ2-2, with TRBD2 as a possible D gene (6 bases). The CDR3 length is 16 residues. Trimming shortened V by 3 bases and J by 0 bases, and 11 bases separated the two germline ends. The germline V gene has CDR1 LNHDA and CDR2 SQIVND (reference sequence). CDR3 bases: TGTGCCAGTAGTATTGGCGGGACCGCGAACACCGGGGAGCTGTTTTTT. Translating it yields CASSIGGTANTGELFF.

The gene calls are TRBV7-6 and TRBJ2-7; 7 bases fit TRBD1. CDR1 is SGHVS and CDR2 is FNYEAQ in the germline V gene. The junction had 15 bases not matched to a gene; V was cut back by 5 bases and J by 2 bases. CDR3 length equals 17 residues. The chain's CDR3 is CASSPRDSRKLPYEQYF. The CDR3 DNA is TGTGCCAGCAGCCCCCGGGACAGTCGCAAACTCCCCTACGAGCAGTACTTC.

This clone has just a few counts. The chain links TRBV6-1 to TRBJ2-5; TRBD1 matches 9 bases. There are 14 residues in the CDR3. After removal of 9 bases from V and 0 bases from J, the junction contained 5 bases not matched to a gene. Germline loops: CDR1 MNHNS, CDR2 SASEGT. CDR3 residues: CARGTGGDQETQYF. The DNA for the CDR3 is TGTGCCAGGGGAACAGGGGGCGACCAAGAGACCCAGTACTTC.

The rearrangement joins TRBV6-4 to TRBJ2-1, with 12 bases fitting TRBD2. The CDR3 spans 16 residues. Germline lookup yields CDR1 MRHNA and CDR2 SNTAGT. V shed 2 bases, J shed 9 bases, and the junction held 8 bases outside the gene matches. CDR3 coding DNA: TGTGCCAGCAGTGACGGGTCTAGCGGGGGGGCAACTGAGCAGTTCTTC. Amino acids: CASSDGSSGGATEQFF.

The genes are TRBV2 and TRBJ1-1; D is perhaps TRBD1 (5 bases). In germline, CDR1 is SNHLY, CDR2 FYNNEI. This CDR3 is built from 12 residues. V dropped 10 bases and J dropped 6 bases, with 15 bases sitting between them. The CDR3 DNA reads as TGTGCCACCCTATCAAGACAGTCTGAAGCTTTCTTT. Its protein is CATLSRQSEAFF.

V gene TRBV6-5 combines with J gene TRBJ2-5, with 12 bases matching TRBD2. V lost 5 bases to trimming and J lost 5 bases; unmatched junction nucleotides: 3. The V gene's germline CDR1 is MNHEY and CDR2 SVGAGI. CDR3 length: 14 residues. The CDR3 nucleotides read TGTGCCAGCAGTCTAGCGGGGGGGCATGAGACCCAGTACTTC. Protein product: CASSLAGGHETQYF.